These 23 T cell receptor beta chains originate from one sample sequenced in a study of radiotherapy plus CTLA-4 blockade in lung cancer. The method was immunoSEQ multiplex PCR; TCRdb's version includes in-frame clones alone and lacks a portion of them. The table shows 90,000 to 100,000 clones, with just over 85% occurring only once. The sequenced sample was peripheral blood, obtained from a patient treated with radiotherapy plus ipilimumab. Source of these receptors: a human donor with non-small cell lung cancer that progressed on radiotherapy plus ipilimumab.

The genes are TRBV5-1 and TRBJ2-7, with D possibly being TRBD1 (6 bases). This CDR3 region has 14 residues. Germline V gene sequence: CDR1 SGHRS, CDR2 YFSETQ. Trimming cost V 3 bases and J 3 bases, with 13 bases left between them. CDR3 sequence reads: CASSSGQQIYEQYF. The CDR3 DNA reads TGCGCCAGCAGCTCCGGACAGCAGATCTACGAGCAGTACTTC.

The chain combines TRBV5-5 with TRBJ2-7, with D unclear. Trimming pared 4 bases from V and 4 bases from J, leaving 12 bases between. The CDR3 consists of 13 residues. Germline CDR1 and CDR2: SGHKS and YYEKEE (reference sequence). CDR3 sequence: CASSQNTGYEQYF. In DNA form, the CDR3 reads TGTGCCAGCAGCCAAAATACGGGTTACGAGCAGTACTTC.

For this clone: A read error may produce the germline difference seen at one junction end. As DNA, the CDR3 is TGTGCTAGCAGCTCCGGCCGGGACAGAACACAAGAGACCCAGTACTTC. Protein product: CASSSGRDRTQETQYF. J is TRBJ2-5 and V is TRBV7-7, with 7 bases fitting TRBD1. Germline CDR1 reads SSHAT; CDR2 reads FNYEAQ (reference sequence). The CDR3 consists of 16 residues.

This clone showed up just once. J is TRBJ1-1 and V is TRBV11-2, with D maybe TRBD1 (5 bases). The CDR3 covers 15 residues. Germline CDR1 reads SGHAT; CDR2 reads FQNNGV. The germline V and J ends were trimmed by 5 bases and 4 bases, with 17 bases remaining between them. The CDR3 DNA reads TGTGCCAGCAGCCCTTCCGGGACCTTTCCCACTGAAGCTTTCTTT. This encodes CASSPSGTFPTEAFF.

This chain joins TRBV7-8 and TRBJ1-3; TRBD1 matches 9 bases. The ends lost 4 bases at V and 2 bases at J; junction bases unmatched: 3. CDR3 length: 15 residues. CDR1 and CDR2 (germline): SGHVS, FQNEAQ. CDR3: CASSSRQGAGNTIYF. The DNA for the CDR3 is TGTGCCAGCAGCTCACGACAGGGGGCTGGAAACACCATATATTTT.

This chain connects TRBV11-2 to TRBJ2-1, with D unresolved. Per the germline V gene, CDR1 is SGHAT and CDR2 is FQNNGV. Trimming shortened V by 2 bases and J by 8 bases, and 7 bases separated the two germline ends. The CDR3 spans 12 residues. The CDR3 region has the DNA TGTGCCAGCAGCTTAAATGGCTATGAGCAGTTCTTC. Its protein product is CASSLNGYEQFF.

The rearrangement joins TRBV27 to TRBJ2-7; the D gene is possibly TRBD1 (5 bases). The length of the CDR3 is 14 residues. Germline V gene data show CDR1 as MNHEY and CDR2 as SMNVEV (reference sequence). V gave up 3 bases and J gave up 3 bases, with 12 bases separating them. CDR3 loop: CASSLSQGNYEQYF. As DNA, the CDR3 is TGTGCCAGCAGTTTGAGCCAGGGCAACTACGAGCAGTACTTC.

This clone was seen just once. The V and J genes are TRBV5-3 and TRBJ1-1; 12 bases align to TRBD1. TRBV5-3 has ORF status, its function being uncertain. The length of the CDR3 is 17 residues. Trimming at V came to 4 bases and at J to 0 bases, leaving 7 bases not matched to a gene. CDR3 nucleotide sequence: TGTGCCAGAAGCCCGCCGGGACAGGGGGCGATGAACACTGAAGCTTTCTTT. As protein: CARSPPGQGAMNTEAFF.

This chain uses TRBV15 with TRBJ2-7, with D perhaps matching TRBD2 (5 bases). The CDR3 consists of 15 residues. CDR1 and CDR2 from the germline V gene are LNHNV and YYDKDF (reference sequence). The V and J ends lost 2 bases and 3 bases respectively, with 14 bases between them. CDR3 coding DNA: TGTGCCACCAGCAGATCCCGGGATCTTGGCTACGAGCAGTACTTC. This encodes CATSRSRDLGYEQYF.

The rearrangement joins TRBV7-2 to TRBJ1-5; D is unclear. This CDR3 has 12 amino acids. The V end was cut by 6 bases, the J end by 2 bases, with 5 bases between. Germline V gene lookup returns CDR1 SGHTA and CDR2 FQGNSA. CDR3 in DNA: TGTGCCAGCAGTTGGCGCAATCAGCCCCAGCATTTT. Protein sequence: CASSWRNQPQHF.

The chain employs TRBV4-1 and TRBJ2-7, with 8 bases aligning to TRBD2. The V and J ends lost 7 bases and 2 bases, in that order; junction bases with no gene match: 10. The CDR3 runs 15 residues. Germline values: CDR1 MGHRA, CDR2 YSYEKL. The DNA for the CDR3 is TGCGCCAGCACCCCGGGGGGGGCCCAAGCCTACGAGCAGTACTTC. Translated, it gives CASTPGGAQAYEQYF.

The chain employs TRBV5-5 and TRBJ2-7, with D perhaps matching TRBD1 or TRBD2 (5 bases each). CDR1 SGHKS and CDR2 YYEKEE come from the germline V gene (reference sequence). This CDR3 is 14 amino acids long. With 0 bases removed from V and 6 bases from J, the gap between germline ends came to 13 bases. The CDR3 loop is CASSLGSGTGEQYF. CDR3 DNA sequence: TGTGCCAGCAGCTTGGGCTCCGGGACGGGCGAGCAGTACTTC.

This clone has a handful of counts. The genes are TRBV6-6 and TRBJ2-7, with D unclear. V lost 5 bases and J lost 7, with 21 bases in between. The CDR3 totals 15 residues. Germline lookup yields CDR1 MNHNY and CDR2 SVGAGI (reference sequence). CDR3 DNA sequence: TGTGCCAGCAGTGATAAGCGTGGCCGCGAACGGGAGCAGTACTTC. Amino acid sequence: CASSDKRGREREQYF.

The chain employs TRBV7-2 and TRBJ2-1; D is perhaps TRBD1 or TRBD2 (5 bases each). Trimming left V 3 bases short and J 9 bases short, with 15 bases between. The length of the CDR3 is 14 residues. Germline CDR1 SGHTA, CDR2 FQGNSA. The CDR3 DNA is TGTGCCAGCAGCTTCTGGGGACCCGTGACTGAGCAGTTCTTC. Its protein is CASSFWGPVTEQFF. The variable domain in full, with the rest retrieved from reference TRBV7-2 and TRBJ2-1, is GAGVSQSPSNKVTEKGKDVELRCDPISGHTALYWYRQSLGQGLEFLIYFQGNSAPDKSGLPSDRFSAERTGGSVSTLTIQRTQQEDSAVYLCASSFWGPVTEQFFGPGTRLTVL.

A few counts support this clone. This chain links TRBV6-6 with TRBJ1-3; a weak D match, TRBD1 (5 bases). V was cut by 6 bases and J by 3 bases, with 15 bases left in between. This CDR3 contains 15 residues. Germline-derived CDR1 and CDR2 are MNHNY and SVGAGI (reference sequence). CDR3 DNA: TGTGCCAGCAGCCCCACAGGAAGAAATGGAAACACCATATATTTT. It codes for CASSPTGRNGNTIYF.

Here the CDR3 DNA reads TGTGCCAGCAGCCTGGGGGCGGGTAGCTCCTACGAGCAGTACTTC. Translation: CASSLGAGSSYEQYF. The chain has TRBV7-2 and TRBJ2-7; D perhaps matches TRBD1 (6 bases). The CDR3 runs to 15 residues. The V and J ends lost 5 bases and 0 bases respectively, with 14 bases between them. Germline CDR1 SGHTA, CDR2 FQGNSA.

The chain couples TRBV15 to TRBJ2-5; 9 nucleotides match TRBD2. With 9 bases clipped from V and 4 bases from J, the junction kept 6 bases outside the gene matches. Per the germline V gene, CDR1 is LNHNV and CDR2 is YYDKDF (reference sequence). CDR3 length equals 13 residues. CDR3 sequence (DNA): TGTGCCACAAGCGGGGGGCGGAGAGAGACCCAGTACTTC. It specifies CATSGGRRETQYF.

This clone has only one observation. For the CDR3, the DNA is TGTGCCACCGATCTCACAGATACGCAGTATTTT. Its protein product is CATDLTDTQYF. The chain combines TRBV5-8 with TRBJ2-3; D not certain. Trimming left V 9 bases short and J 2 bases short, with 7 bases between. The CDR3 spans 11 residues. Germline lookup yields CDR1 SGHTS and CDR2 YDEGEE.

The chain combines TRBV2 with TRBJ2-1, with 8 bases that match TRBD2. Looked up from germline, CDR1 is SNHLY and CDR2 is FYNNEI. CDR3 length equals 13 residues. V lost 10 bases, J lost 8 bases, and 10 bases stayed unmatched. The CDR3 spells CATMFAGGYEQFF. The CDR3 DNA follows: TGTGCCACTATGTTCGCGGGAGGATATGAGCAGTTCTTC.

The chain employs TRBV11-2 and TRBJ1-1; 10 bases match TRBD1. This CDR3 contains 14 residues. V was pared by 6 bases and J by 3 bases, with 4 bases of the junction left unmatched. The germline gives CDR1 SGHAT, CDR2 FQNNGV. CDR3 sequence reads: CASRRDRGYTEAFF. CDR3 in DNA: TGTGCCAGCAGGAGGGACAGGGGATACACTGAAGCTTTCTTT.

The chain recombines TRBV30 with TRBJ2-7; TRBD1 agrees at 9 bases. CDR3 length: 14 residues. With V trimmed by 1 base and J by 6 bases, 7 bases remained unmatched. CDR1 is GTSNPN and CDR2 is SVGIG in the germline V gene (reference sequence). CDR3 region: CAWSAGTGISEQYF. CDR3 nucleotides: TGTGCCTGGAGTGCTGGGACAGGGATCAGCGAGCAGTACTTC. Full variable domain (remainder filled in from reference TRBV30 and TRBJ2-7): SQTIHQWPATLVQPVGSPLSLECTVEGTSNPNLYWYRQAAGRGLQLLFYSVGIGQISSEVPQNLSASRPQDRQFILSSKKLLLSDSGFYLCAWSAGTGISEQYFGPGTRLTVT.

The V call is TRBV12-5, the J call TRBJ2-1; TRBD2 matches at 7 bases. V lost 5 bases to trimming and J lost 4 bases; unmatched junction nucleotides: 2. The CDR3 runs to 13 residues. Germline assignment: CDR1 LGHNT and CDR2 FRNRAP. The chain's CDR3 is CASGVSGYNEQFF. Written as DNA, the CDR3 is TGTGCTAGTGGTGTTAGCGGGTACAATGAGCAGTTCTTC.

J is TRBJ2-3 and V is TRBV19, with a weak D call TRBD1 (6 bases). The germline V gene encodes CDR1 LNHDA and CDR2 SQIVND (reference sequence). The CDR3 contains 14 residues. V lost 5 bases to trimming and J lost 2 bases, with 11 bases between them. CDR3 nucleotide sequence: TGTGCCAGTAGTTCAGGGACACCCACAGATACGCAGTATTTT. It encodes CASSSGTPTDTQYF.